This T cell receptor beta chain comes out of a study of OX40 agonist ivuxolimab in advanced cancers. With V trimmed by 10 bases and J by 8 bases, 16 bases remained unmatched. CDR3 length: 16 residues. From germline, CDR1 is LNHDA and CDR2 SQIVND (reference sequence). The protocol was immunoSEQ multiplex PCR, while the TCRdb copy is restricted to in-frame clones and leaves out a portion. The sample gives roughly 56,000 clones, 82% of which show up once; less than 4.5% is in the top ten. This sequence was found in an adult with an advanced solid tumor such as melanoma, head and neck, liver or kidney cancer. This rearrangement joins TRBV19 to TRBJ2-1; 11 bases agree with TRBD2. Sequenced material: CD4+ or CD8+ T cells sorted from blood, taken in a trial of the OX40 agonist ivuxolimab. The CDR3 DNA is TGTGCCACTGGGACTAGCGGCACCCTTCCTCGGGATGAGCAGTTCTTC. It codes for CATGTSGTLPRDEQFF.